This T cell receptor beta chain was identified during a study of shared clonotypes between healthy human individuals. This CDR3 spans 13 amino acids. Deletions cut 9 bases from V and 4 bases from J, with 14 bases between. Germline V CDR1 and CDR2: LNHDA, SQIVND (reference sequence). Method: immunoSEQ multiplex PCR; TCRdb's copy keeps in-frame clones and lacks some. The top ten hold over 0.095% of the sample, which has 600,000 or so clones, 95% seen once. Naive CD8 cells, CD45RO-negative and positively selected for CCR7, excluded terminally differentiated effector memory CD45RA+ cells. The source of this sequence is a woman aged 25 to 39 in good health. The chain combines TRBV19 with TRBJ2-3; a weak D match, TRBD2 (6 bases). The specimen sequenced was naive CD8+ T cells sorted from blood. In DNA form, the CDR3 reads TGTGCCAGCATCCTGGCGGGGTCAGATACGCAGTATTTT. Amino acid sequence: CASILAGSDTQYF.